This T cell receptor beta chain appears in the sequencing data of a study of patients and donors after allogeneic stem cell transplantation. TCRdb reprocessed the RT-PCR reads with MiXCR, giving one entry per CDR3 protein. Of about 960,000 distinct CDR3 sequences listed, over 15% are singletons. Sequencing was performed on blood, either unsorted or a sorted T cell fraction (not recorded which). The source of this sequence is a human donor who was either an allogeneic HSCT recipient or a stem cell or donor lymphocyte infusion donor (not recorded which). It is not recorded whose cells these are; they may come from a transplant donor.

The CDR3 is CSASSLVGYEQYF. CDR3 nucleotide sequence: TGCAGTGCTAGTAGCCTAGTGGGCTACGAGCAGTACTTC. V gene TRBV20-1 combines with J gene TRBJ2-7, with D uncertain. The CDR3 contains 13 residues. Germline V gives CDR1 DFQATT, CDR2 SNEGSKA (reference sequence). Trimming cost V 3 bases and J 3 bases, with 12 bases left between them.